What follows is one T cell receptor beta chain and its context. Germline V CDR1 and CDR2: LGHDT, YNNKEL (reference sequence). V gave up 1 base and J gave up 0 bases, with 10 bases separating them. The CDR3 covers 16 residues. The record originates from a study of blood T cells in healthy people across ages. Using a J-beta primer mix together with a sample-barcoded 5' primer, a second PCR was run for about 6 to 11 cycles. TCRdb processed the 5' RACE reads anew with MiXCR; each CDR3 protein has one entry. In the table there are some 890,000 distinct CDR3 sequences, roughly 29% of which are singletons. This sample was shared with a second study, whose subject was T cells of mothers and their children.

The genes are TRBV3-1 and TRBJ1-5; D may be TRBD1 (6 bases). The receptor comes from a woman in her 40s in good health. The sequenced sample consisted of blood. In nucleotides, the CDR3 is TGTGCCAGCAGCCAAGGGACAGCCTATAGCAATCAGCCCCAGCATTTT. Protein product: CASSQGTAYSNQPQHF.